These 21 T cell receptor beta chains originate from one sample sequenced in a study of CD8 T cells in ankylosing spondylitis. General observations from the study: Roughly eight highly homologous variants formed a TCR beta motif that appeared characteristic of ankylosing spondylitis blood.

What these receptors recognize is not known. TCRdb passed the 5' RACE reads through MiXCR, listing each CDR3 protein once. The sample includes about 440,000 distinct CDR3 sequences, 17% of them seen just once. The sample taken for sequencing was blood, either unsorted or a sorted T cell fraction (not recorded which). The receptors here all came from a male donor with ankylosing spondylitis.

In this sample, this clonotype turned up a few times. The J gene is TRBJ1-1, the V gene TRBV6-1; 7 nucleotides align to TRBD1. The trim removed 6 bases at V and 1 base at J, leaving 5 bases unmatched. CDR1 and CDR2 (germline): MNHNS, SASEGT. This CDR3 contains 14 residues. The CDR3 region is CASRMGQTNTEAFF. The CDR3 nucleotides read TGTGCCAGCAGGATGGGACAGACGAACACTGAAGCTTTCTTT.

The chain combines TRBV4-3 with TRBJ2-7; D is unclear. Trimming cost V 0 bases and J 3 bases, with 18 bases left between them. CDR3 size: 17 residues. Germline V gives CDR1 LGHNA, CDR2 YSLEER. The chain's CDR3 is CASSQDFGPLKGYEQYF. CDR3 nucleotides: TGCGCCAGCAGCCAAGATTTCGGCCCGCTCAAAGGCTACGAGCAGTACTTC.

This sequence joins TRBV9 and TRBJ2-5, with D hard to call. Trimming took off 0 bases at V and 5 bases at J, with 11 bases between the two ends. The length of the CDR3 is 14 residues. CDR1 SGDLS and CDR2 YYNGEE come from the germline V gene. CDR3 residues: CASSVGRRPETQYF. Written as DNA, the CDR3 is TGTGCCAGCAGCGTAGGTCGTAGACCCGAGACCCAGTACTTC.

This clonotype came up many times. The J gene is TRBJ1-4, the V gene TRBV4-1, with 9 nucleotides matching TRBD1. The germline CDR1 and CDR2 sequences are MGHRA and YSYEKL. V trimming: 1 base; J trimming: 5 bases; junction bases outside the gene matches: 5. The CDR3 length is 16 residues. CDR3 in amino acids: CASSQGSGTGNEKLFF. The CDR3, as DNA: TGCGCCAGCAGCCAAGGGTCAGGGACAGGGAATGAAAAACTGTTTTTT.

The V and J genes are TRBV28 and TRBJ1-4; D may be TRBD1 (5 bases). Trimming pared 10 bases from V and 4 bases from J, leaving 25 bases between. The CDR3 covers 17 residues. CDR1 MDHEN and CDR2 SYDVKM come from the germline V gene. In DNA, the CDR3 is TGTGCCACCAAGGGCGAGGAATTGGGACTGTATAATGAAAAACTGTTTTTT. It is translated as CATKGEELGLYNEKLFF.

The rearrangement joins TRBV7-9 to TRBJ2-3, with D uncertain. Trimming removed 2 bases at V and 0 bases at J, with 12 bases between. CDR3 size: 16 residues. CDR1 is SEHNR, CDR2 FQNEAQ, per germline (reference sequence). DNA of the CDR3: TGTGCCAGCAGCTTAAATTCCGGACCTAGCACAGATACGCAGTATTTT. Protein: CASSLNSGPSTDTQYF.

This clonotype was detected a few times. The chain combines TRBV6-6 with TRBJ2-5; D tentatively reads TRBD1 or TRBD2 (5 bases each). The CDR3 loop spans 12 amino acids. The ends were cut back, 7 bases at V and 5 bases at J, with 11 bases in the middle. Germline values: CDR1 MNHNY, CDR2 SVGAGI (reference sequence). CDR3 sequence reads: CASMGVGETQYF. CDR3 in DNA: TGTGCCAGCATGGGGGTGGGGGAGACCCAGTACTTC.

V usage is TRBV20-1 and J usage is TRBJ2-2; 9 nucleotides line up with TRBD1. This CDR3 has 14 amino acids. The J segment lost 1 base and the V segment lost 7 bases, leaving 4 bases of the junction unmatched. Germline values: CDR1 DFQATT, CDR2 SNEGSKA (reference sequence). The CDR3 sequence: CSVPDRGNTGELFF. The CDR3 DNA reads TGCAGTGTCCCGGACAGGGGGAACACCGGGGAGCTGTTTTTT.

The chain has TRBV6-2 or TRBV6-3 and TRBJ2-2; D is uncertain. Germline CDR1 is MNHEY and CDR2 is SVGEGT. Trimming stripped 7 bases from V and 7 bases from J, with 10 bases between. The CDR3 has 12 amino acids. The CDR3 reads CASTRPFGELFF. As DNA, the CDR3 is TGTGCCAGCACCCGGCCATTCGGGGAGCTGTTTTTT.

The table lists this clonotype with a few counts. J is TRBJ2-1 and V is TRBV20-1; 7 bases are a match to TRBD2. The CDR3 contains 16 residues. Germline CDR1 DFQATT, CDR2 SNEGSKA (reference sequence). The junction had 6 bases not matched to a gene; V was cut back by 1 base and J by 0 bases. CDR3 nucleotide sequence: TGCAGTGCTAGAGCTACTAGCGAGAGCTCCTACAATGAGCAGTTCTTC. It codes for CSARATSESSYNEQFF.

This clonotype was recorded many times. CDR3 bases: TGTGCCAGCAGCCAAGCGGATCTAGCGTACACAGATACGCAGTATTTT. It translates to CASSQADLAYTDTQYF. The chain carries TRBV3-1 and TRBJ2-3; perhaps TRBD2 as D (6 bases). V was pared by 1 base and J by 2 bases, with 13 bases between. The CDR3 is 16 residues long. The germline gives CDR1 LGHDT, CDR2 YNNKEL (reference sequence).

This clonotype was seen a few times. The rearrangement uses TRBV20-1 and TRBJ2-7; possible D gene TRBD2, 5 bases. The CDR3 has 14 amino acids. Trimming took off 2 bases at V and 3 bases at J, with 14 bases between the two ends. Germline CDR1 is DFQATT and CDR2 is SNEGSKA (reference sequence). Here the CDR3 DNA reads TGCAGTGCTAGAAGGGTGGTAGCGAGCTACGAGCAGTACTTC. It encodes CSARRVVASYEQYF.

This clonotype occurred a few times. The V and J genes are TRBV2 and TRBJ1-1; D remains ambiguous. Germline lookup yields CDR1 SNHLY and CDR2 FYNNEI. The CDR3 has 15 residues. Trimming took 4 bases from V and 5 from J, leaving 17 bases between them. This CDR3 reads CASSGGVLSQTEAFF. As DNA, the CDR3 is TGTGCCAGCAGTGGCGGGGTTCTTTCACAAACTGAAGCTTTCTTT.

This chain joins TRBV14 and TRBJ2-5; possibly TRBD1 or TRBD2 for D (5 bases each). The CDR3 runs 13 residues. Between the trimmed V and J ends, which lost 1 base and 6 bases, there was a span of 9 bases. CDR1 is SGHDN and CDR2 is FVKESK in the germline V gene. The CDR3 loop is CASSQARDQTQYF. CDR3 DNA sequence: TGTGCCAGCAGCCAAGCCAGGGACCAGACCCAGTACTTC.

This clonotype has just a few counts. V usage is TRBV11-2 and J usage is TRBJ1-4, with no clear D. Between the trimmed V and J ends, which lost 5 bases and 8 bases, there was a span of 18 bases. CDR3 length: 15 amino acids. CDR1 is SGHAT and CDR2 is FQNNGV in the germline V gene. The CDR3 DNA sequence: TGTGCCAGCAGCCCTCTGGGTTTCGGGGAGGAAAAACTGTTTTTT. Its translation: CASSPLGFGEEKLFF.

The table lists this clonotype with a few counts. The rearrangement uses TRBV6-5 and TRBJ1-6; D uncertain. The germline gives CDR1 MNHEY, CDR2 SVGAGI. CDR3 length: 15 residues. Trimming removed 2 bases at V and 0 bases at J, with 5 bases between. CDR3 sequence: CASSYVGSYNSPLHF. CDR3 bases: TGTGCCAGCAGTTACGTTGGCTCCTATAATTCACCCCTCCACTTT.

This sequence joins TRBV19 and TRBJ1-4, with 8 positions matching TRBD1. J was trimmed by 7 bases and V by 5 bases; bases with no gene match: 3. This CDR3 comprises 13 residues. Germline CDR1 reads LNHDA; CDR2 reads SQIVND (reference sequence). The CDR3 DNA sequence: TGTGCCAGTAGTGACAGGGGTAGTGAAAAACTGTTTTTT. Translating it yields CASSDRGSEKLFF.

This clonotype was detected ten times or more. V gene TRBV12-3 or TRBV12-4 combines with J gene TRBJ2-1, with 12 bases matching TRBD2. The length of the CDR3 is 15 residues. The trim removed 7 bases at V and 10 bases at J, leaving 11 bases unmatched. In nucleotides, the CDR3 is TGTGCCAGCATCCCTACTAGCGGGGGGTCTAAGGAGCAGTTCTTC. Translated: CASIPTSGGSKEQFF.

The V gene is TRBV5-1, the J gene TRBJ1-4, with a tentative D call TRBD1 (5 bases). The V gene lost 4 bases and the J gene lost 8 bases, with 15 bases spanning the gap. Per germline, CDR1 SGHRS and CDR2 YFSETQ. This CDR3 has 14 residues. Written as DNA, the CDR3 is TGCGCCAGCAGCGTCGATGGGGGTGGGGAAAAACTGTTTTTT. Encoded protein: CASSVDGGGEKLFF.

This chain links TRBV18 with TRBJ2-3; TRBD2 matches 10 bases. This CDR3 is 16 amino acids long. Germline values: CDR1 KGHSH, CDR2 LQKENI. Germline trimming cut 4 bases from V and 4 bases from J; bases unmatched to any gene: 8. In nucleotides, the CDR3 is TGTGCCAGCTCACGGCCCCGAGCGGGGGGGGCAGATACGCAGTATTTT. Amino acids: CASSRPRAGGADTQYF. The full variable domain, its missing parts supplied by reference TRBV18 and TRBJ2-3, is NAGVMQNPRHLVRRRGQEARLRCSPMKGHSHVYWYRQLPEEGLKFMVYLQKENIIDESGMPKERFSAEFPKEGPSILRIQQVVRGDSAAYFCASSRPRAGGADTQYFGPGTRLTVL.

The J gene is TRBJ2-5, the V gene TRBV9; TRBD1 is a possible D gene (5 bases). Germline CDR1 SGDLS, CDR2 YYNGEE. The CDR3 sequence is 15 residues long. Between the trimmed V and J ends, which lost 0 bases and 5 bases, there was a span of 14 bases. CDR3 bases: TGTGCCAGCAGCGTAGGGACCACCCAGGGCGAGACCCAGTACTTC. Amino acid sequence: CASSVGTTQGETQYF. The full variable domain, rest sourced from reference TRBV9 and TRBJ2-5, is DSGVTQTPKHLITATGQRVTLRCSPRSGDLSVYWYQQSLDQGLQFLIQYYNGEERAKGNILERFSAQQFPDLHSELNLSSLELGDSALYFCASSVGTTQGETQYFGPGTRLLVL.